These 11 T cell receptor beta chains were all obtained from the same sample, sequenced in a study of response to subunit inactivated influenza vaccine. TCRdb redid the calling of the RT-PCR reads with MiXCR, one entry per CDR3 protein. The table has around 200,000 distinct CDR3 sequences, approximately 12% seen once. These data also featured in a second study, about T cells expressing NK-cell markers. From that paper: Template switching by 5'RACE with UMIs generated the TCR beta cDNA.

This material consisted of CD8+ T cells sorted from PBMCs, taken about 11 days after vaccination. The source of these receptors is a man in his fifties who received an inactivated influenza vaccine.

The chain carries TRBV29-1 and TRBJ2-7, with 7 bases aligning to TRBD1. J was trimmed by 2 bases and V by 1 base; bases with no gene match: 17. The CDR3 runs 18 residues. Per germline, CDR1 SQVTM and CDR2 ANQGSEA. As DNA, the CDR3 is TGCAGCGTTGAAGGATTTGAAGGGCACAGGGGATCCACCTACGAGCAGTACTTC. This gives the protein CSVEGFEGHRGSTYEQYF.

The V call is TRBV12-3 or TRBV12-4, the J call TRBJ1-2; D is ambiguous. V was pared by 0 bases and J by 0 bases, with 5 bases between. The CDR3 has 14 residues. The CDR3 nucleotides read TGTGCCAGCAGTTTAGCGCCCACTAACTATGGCTACACCTTC. This gives the protein CASSLAPTNYGYTF.

This chain uses TRBV29-1 with TRBJ1-2; D not resolved. Trimming pared 5 bases from V and 6 bases from J, leaving 16 bases between. This CDR3 has 13 amino acids. Germline CDR1 is SQVTM and CDR2 is ANQGSEA. In DNA, the CDR3 is TGCAGCGTTCGCTCACAAACCGGCAATGGCTACACCTTC. Translated: CSVRSQTGNGYTF. Based on the CDR3 plus reference TRBV29-1 and TRBJ1-2, the full variable domain is SAVISQKPSRDICQRGTSLTIQCQVDSQVTMMFWYRQQPGQSLTLIATANQGSEATYESGFVIDKFPISRPNLTFSTLTVSNMSPEDSSIYLCSVRSQTGNGYTFGSGTRLTVV.

The chain recombines TRBV2 with TRBJ2-7; 8 bases align to TRBD2. J was trimmed by 2 bases and V by 7 bases; bases with no gene match: 7. Germline CDR1 and CDR2: SNHLY and FYNNEI. This CDR3 is 14 amino acids long. The CDR3 loop reads CASTPGSGTYEQYF. The CDR3 region has the DNA TGTGCCAGCACCCCGGGTAGCGGGACCTACGAGCAGTACTTC.

This clonotype was seen repeatedly, ten times or more. The chain carries TRBV4-2 and TRBJ1-1; 11 bases fit TRBD1. Germline trimming cut 3 bases from V and 3 bases from J; bases unmatched to any gene: 6. Looked up from germline, CDR1 is LGHNA and CDR2 is YNFKEQ. The CDR3 contains 16 residues. The CDR3 nucleotides read TGTGCCAGCAGCCAGAGGACAGGGGGCTTGGACACTGAAGCTTTCTTT. Translated: CASSQRTGGLDTEAFF.

This clonotype was seen repeatedly, ten times or more. The rearrangement links TRBV5-1 to TRBJ2-3; weak D call: TRBD2 (5 bases). The CDR3 is 14 amino acids. Between the trimmed V and J ends, which lost 8 bases and 4 bases, there was a span of 17 bases. Germline V lookup: CDR1 SGHRS, CDR2 YFSETQ. The CDR3 region is CASYPGRSADTQYF. CDR3 nucleotide sequence: TGCGCCAGTTACCCGGGGAGATCGGCAGATACGCAGTATTTT.

This clonotype turned up a few times. CDR3 loop: CASRPSITDTQYF. The CDR3 coding sequence is TGTGCCAGCAGGCCAAGTATCACAGATACGCAGTATTTT. The genes are TRBV6-1 and TRBJ2-3; D unclear. The germline CDR1 and CDR2 sequences are MNHNS and SASEGT. The CDR3 has 13 amino acids. V was trimmed by 6 bases and J by 2 bases, leaving 9 bases between them.

This clonotype was observed a few times. The gene calls are TRBV13 and TRBJ2-7, with unresolved D. Between the trimmed V and J ends, which lost 0 bases and 0 bases, there was a span of 9 bases. This CDR3 comprises 15 residues. CDR1 and CDR2 from the germline V gene are PRHDT and FYEKMQ (reference sequence). The CDR3 sequence is CASSLGTYPSYEQYF. The CDR3 DNA reads as TGTGCCAGCAGCTTAGGGACATACCCCTCCTACGAGCAGTACTTC.

V gene TRBV18 combines with J gene TRBJ2-1, with 9 bases lining up with TRBD1. The ends lost 4 bases at V and 4 bases at J; junction bases unmatched: 5. This CDR3 has 15 residues. The germline V gene has CDR1 KGHSH and CDR2 LQKENI. The CDR3 loop is CASSLWGQGYNEQFF. CDR3 bases: TGTGCCAGCTCACTGTGGGGACAGGGTTACAATGAGCAGTTCTTC.

In DNA form, the CDR3 reads TGTGCCAGCAGCCAACTGGGTTGGTCAACTAATGAAAAACTGTTTTTT. Translation: CASSQLGWSTNEKLFF. The J gene is TRBJ1-4, the V gene TRBV14; D is unclear. The length of the CDR3 is 16 residues. Germline V gene sequence: CDR1 SGHDN, CDR2 FVKESK. Between the trimmed V and J ends, which lost 2 bases and 0 bases, there was a span of 10 bases.

Regarding this clonotype: One end of the junction fails to match germline, which may point to a read error. The rearrangement uses TRBV28 and TRBJ2-5, with D tentatively TRBD1 (6 bases). Per germline, CDR1 MDHEN and CDR2 SYDVKM. The length of the CDR3 is 15 residues. The CDR3 nucleotides are TGTGCCAGCAGTTTTATGGTACAGGGAAGAGAGACCGAGTACTTC. This encodes CASSFMVQGRETEYF.